Included here is one T cell receptor beta chain sequence, with context. Its antigen is not known. The RNA, about 0.45 to 1 ug, was put through reverse transcription using random hexamers. Across 54 Vbeta and 13 Jbeta, immunoSEQ multiplex PCR amplified TCR beta CDR3. In TCRdb, the immunoSEQ multiplex PCR reads were re-called with MiXCR into one record per CDR3 protein. Among about 200,000 distinct CDR3 sequences, 90% to 95% were seen once, and the ten largest hold 0.093%. High-throughput TCR beta sequencing covered peripheral CD8+ and CD4+ T cells. Negative isolation was used for CD8+ and CD4+ T cells and FACS enrichment for TEMRA cells. These data come from a study of CD8 T cells in Susac syndrome. This CDR3 region has 13 residues. With 1 base clipped from V and 5 bases from J, the junction kept 2 bases outside the gene matches. CDR1 is SGDLS, CDR2 YYNGEE, per germline. Findings and limits, study-wide: It was acknowledged by the study that relatively few individuals were included in its TCR sequencing and HLA analysis.

This chain connects TRBV9 to TRBJ2-5, with TRBD2 matching over 7 bases. This sequence was found in a human donor with multiple sclerosis. The sequencing sample was made of CD4+ T cells from PBMCs. The DNA of the CDR3 is TGTGCCAGCAGCGTATCAGCGGGGGAGACCCAGTACTTC. Its translation is CASSVSAGETQYF.